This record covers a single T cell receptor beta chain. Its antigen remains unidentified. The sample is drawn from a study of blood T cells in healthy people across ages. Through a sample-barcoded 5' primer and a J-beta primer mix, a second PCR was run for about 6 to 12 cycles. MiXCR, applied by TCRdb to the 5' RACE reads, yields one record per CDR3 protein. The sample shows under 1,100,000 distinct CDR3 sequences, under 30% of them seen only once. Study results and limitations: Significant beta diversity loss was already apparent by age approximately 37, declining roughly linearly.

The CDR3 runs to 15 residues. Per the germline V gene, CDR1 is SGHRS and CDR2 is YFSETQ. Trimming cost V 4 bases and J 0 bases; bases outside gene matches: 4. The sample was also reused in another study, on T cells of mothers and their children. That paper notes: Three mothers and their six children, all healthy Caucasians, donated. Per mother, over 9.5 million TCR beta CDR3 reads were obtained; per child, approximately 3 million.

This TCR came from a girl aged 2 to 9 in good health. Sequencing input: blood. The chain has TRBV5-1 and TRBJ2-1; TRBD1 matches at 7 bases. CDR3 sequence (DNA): TGCGCCAGCAGCACCGACAGGGTCTCCTACAATGAGCAGTTCTTC. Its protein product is CASSTDRVSYNEQFF.